This T cell receptor (beta chain) was obtained from a study of cytomegalovirus exposure and HLA in healthy donors. Study results and limitations: Later on, a genetic analysis was performed. It linked a missense variant in DCLRE1C with V- and J-gene trimming of TCR beta.

About this clone itself: Its specificity is unknown.

The CDR3 sequence is 14 residues long. Germline V gene lookup returns CDR1 SGHDN and CDR2 FVKESK. Trimming pared 6 bases from V and 7 bases from J, leaving 18 bases between. The PCR ran on 60 Vbeta and 13 Jbeta primers. Some clones are missing from TCRdb's copy, which holds only in-frame ones; the method was immunoSEQ multiplex PCR. The sample holds over 130,000 clones, around 60% seen once. The chain is built from TRBV14 and TRBJ1-1; tentatively, D is TRBD1 (5 bases). This TCR came from a woman in her sixties in good health and CMV-seropositive. Sequencing used PBMCs. The CDR3 loop is CASSRVEVGGEAFF. The CDR3 bases are TGTGCCAGCAGTCGAGTGGAGGTCGGGGGTGAAGCTTTCTTT.